Shown below are 14 T cell receptor beta chains from a single sample sequenced in a study of cytomegalovirus exposure and HLA in healthy donors. This PCR relied on a set of 60 Vbeta primers and 13 Jbeta primers. Using immunoSEQ multiplex PCR, the repertoire was profiled, and TCRdb retains in-frame clones only, with some absent. The sample records some 190,000 clones, around three quarters being singletons. Sample: PBMCs. The receptors derive from a woman in her 30s in good health and CMV-seropositive.

This clone was picked up a small number of times. The V call is TRBV27, the J call TRBJ1-2; D ambiguous. With 5 bases removed from V and 6 bases from J, the gap between germline ends came to 22 bases. Germline lookup yields CDR1 MNHEY and CDR2 SMNVEV (reference sequence). The CDR3 runs to 16 residues. The CDR3 spells CASSQRVGRQVDGYTF. In DNA form, the CDR3 reads TGTGCCAGCAGTCAGCGGGTTGGCAGGCAGGTCGATGGCTACACCTTC.

V is TRBV27 and J is TRBJ2-2; 8 bases fit TRBD1. After removal of 6 bases from V and 7 bases from J, the junction contained 1 base not matched to a gene. CDR1 is MNHEY and CDR2 is SMNVEV in the germline V gene (reference sequence). The CDR3 length is 12 residues. CDR3: CASRTGGGELFF. In DNA, the CDR3 is TGTGCCAGCAGAACAGGGGGCGGGGAGCTGTTTTTT.

The count of this clone is one. The CDR3 loop reads CASSLRQGSSYNEQFF. DNA of the CDR3: TGTGCCAGCAGCCTACGGCAGGGCAGCTCCTACAATGAGCAGTTCTTC. V and J are TRBV7-3 and TRBJ2-1; possible D gene TRBD1, 5 bases. Germline CDR1 and CDR2: SGHTA and FQGTGA. The ends were cut back, 5 bases at V and 0 bases at J, with 14 bases in the middle. This CDR3 is built from 16 residues.

The chain combines TRBV7-9 with TRBJ1-2; 9 bases map to TRBD1. From germline, CDR1 is SEHNR and CDR2 FQNEAQ (reference sequence). The CDR3 spans 15 residues. J lost 3 bases, V lost 3 bases, and 5 bases had no gene match. CDR3 region: CASSLGTGTHYGYTF. In DNA form, the CDR3 reads TGTGCCAGCAGCTTGGGGACAGGGACGCACTATGGCTACACCTTC.

The chain recombines TRBV5-5 with TRBJ2-1; possibly TRBD2 for D (5 bases). V was trimmed by 3 bases and J by 8 bases, leaving 18 bases between them. CDR1 is SGHKS and CDR2 is YYEKEE in the germline V gene (reference sequence). CDR3 length: 15 residues. CDR3 amino acids: CASSWAGEGYDEQFF. Written as DNA, the CDR3 is TGTGCCAGCAGCTGGGCGGGTGAAGGGTATGATGAGCAGTTCTTC.

The chain links TRBV6-5 to TRBJ2-7; perhaps TRBD1 as D (6 bases). Germline V gene lookup returns CDR1 MNHEY and CDR2 SVGAGI. The CDR3 consists of 14 residues. The ends were cut back, 4 bases at V and 1 base at J, with 11 bases in the middle. CDR3 DNA: TGTGCCAGCAGTTCCGGGACACTTTCCTACGAGCAGTACTTC. It translates to CASSSGTLSYEQYF.

This chain joins TRBV11-2 and TRBJ2-5, with D unresolved. Per the germline V gene, CDR1 is SGHAT and CDR2 is FQNNGV. The length of the CDR3 is 14 residues. Trimming pared 4 bases from V and 7 bases from J, leaving 16 bases between. In DNA form, the CDR3 reads TGTGCCAGCAGCTCCCTGACTTCGTCGGGGACCCAGTACTTC. This codes for CASSSLTSSGTQYF. Together with reference TRBV11-2 and TRBJ2-5, the CDR3 gives the full variable domain: EAGVAQSPRYKIIEKRQSVAFWCNPISGHATLYWYQQILGQGPKLLIQFQNNGVVDDSQLPKDRFSAERLKGVDSTLKIQPAKLEDSAVYLCASSSLTSSGTQYFGPGTRLLVL.

V and J are TRBV2 and TRBJ2-5, with a weak D call TRBD1 (7 bases). This CDR3 is built from 13 residues. The germline V gene has CDR1 SNHLY and CDR2 FYNNEI. V was trimmed by 2 bases and J by 4 bases, leaving 8 bases between them. CDR3 loop: CASSEQGGETQYF. CDR3 bases: TGTGCCAGCAGTGAACAGGGGGGAGAGACCCAGTACTTC.

Details on this clone: At one end the junction does not follow the germline gene, possibly because of a read error. This chain links TRBV5-1 with TRBJ2-5; 9 positions match TRBD2. Germline loops: CDR1 SGHRS, CDR2 YFSETQ. This CDR3 has 18 residues. The CDR3 loop is CASRPGATGLAAQETQYF. In nucleotides, the CDR3 is TGCGCAAGCAGACCTGGGGCCACGGGACTAGCAGCCCAAGAGACCCAGTACTTC.

This clone was found once. Other DNA sequences within the sample encode an identical CDR3. The rearrangement links TRBV27 to TRBJ2-7, with D possibly TRBD1 on 6 matching bases. The germline gives CDR1 MNHEY, CDR2 SMNVEV (reference sequence). The CDR3 is 11 amino acids. V lost 6 bases and J 4 bases, leaving 7 bases between the germline ends. CDR3 bases: TGTGCCAGCAGACAGGGTTACGAGCAGTACTTC. It yields the protein CASRQGYEQYF.

The V call is TRBV11-2, the J call TRBJ1-1, with TRBD1 as a possible D gene (5 bases). Trimming stripped 3 bases from V and 6 bases from J, with 20 bases between. Germline V gene sequence: CDR1 SGHAT, CDR2 FQNNGV. CDR3 length equals 16 residues. Here the CDR3 reads CASSFPRGGLGSEAFF. The CDR3 nucleotides read TGTGCCAGCAGCTTTCCCCGTGGGGGACTTGGTTCTGAAGCTTTCTTT.

The table lists this clone with a few counts. V is TRBV15 and J is TRBJ2-5, with 7 nucleotides matching TRBD2. The CDR3 consists of 15 residues. CDR1 LNHNV and CDR2 YYDKDF come from the germline V gene (reference sequence). With V trimmed by 8 bases and J by 4 bases, 13 bases remained unmatched. The CDR3, as DNA: TGTGCCACCCTGAGGGGTGGACTAGGAGGAGAGACCCAGTACTTC. It yields the protein CATLRGGLGGETQYF.

The V gene is TRBV2, the J gene TRBJ2-1; 9 bases fit TRBD1. V was pared by 0 bases and J by 5 bases, with 8 bases of the junction left unmatched. CDR1 is SNHLY and CDR2 is FYNNEI in the germline V gene. This CDR3 is 17 amino acids long. This chain's CDR3 is CASSEAGSTGGHNEQFF. In DNA form, the CDR3 reads TGTGCCAGCAGTGAAGCAGGGTCGACAGGGGGACACAATGAGCAGTTCTTC.

About this clone: Its ends do not fully match the called genes, so a read error is possible. The rearrangement links TRBV28 to TRBJ1-4; TRBD1 is a possible D gene (6 bases). From germline, CDR1 is MDHEN and CDR2 SYDVKM. The CDR3 is 16 amino acids. The CDR3 loop reads CASSPTGTGTNEKLFF. CDR3 in DNA: TGTGCCAGCAGCCCTACAGGGACGGGGACTAACGAAAAACTGTTTTTT.